This T cell receptor beta chain is from a study of T cells after yellow fever vaccination. Study summary: By means of CD3, CD45RA, CCR7 and CD95, the EM, EMRA, CM and Tscm memory subsets were sorted. Study results and caveats: Memory subsets that were sorted on day 0 lacked detectable signal for almost all vaccine-responding clonotypes. Booster sampling recovered most clones from primary vaccination (96% CD4, approximately 88% CD8).

CDR1 SSHAT and CDR2 FNYEAQ come from the germline V gene (reference sequence). The CDR3 totals 14 residues. Trimming shortened V by 2 bases and J by 3 bases, and 11 bases separated the two germline ends. Ten or more counts support this clonotype. TCRdb re-analysed the 5' RACE reads in MiXCR, keeping a single row per CDR3 protein. The data show roughly 30,000 distinct CDR3 sequences, with over 9.5% seen just once and around 12% held by the top ten. The V and J genes are TRBV7-7 and TRBJ2-7, with D possibly TRBD1 on 5 matching bases. This TCR was recovered from a man between 18 and 35 years old who received the YFV17D yellow fever vaccine. The source was PBMCs, either bulk or a sorted T-cell subset (CD4+, CD8+, memory, or dextramer-sorted; not recorded which), collected roughly 15 days after the first yellow fever vaccination. The CDR3 here is CASSLQQGSYEQYF. Written as DNA, the CDR3 is TGTGCCAGCAGCTTACAGCAGGGAAGCTACGAGCAGTACTTC.